The 23 T cell receptor beta chains reported below all come from one sample, sequenced in a study of blood T cell repertoires in COVID-19. Generated by immunoSEQ multiplex PCR, the TCRdb table keeps only in-frame clones and is missing some. This sample has 100,000 or so clones; roughly 80% occur once, and the top ten carry about 24%. The sample taken for sequencing was peripheral blood. These receptors came from a human donor in a cohort sampled during active COVID-19.

The chain joins TRBV19 to TRBJ2-7; 8 bases map to TRBD1. This CDR3 region has 15 residues. In germline, CDR1 is LNHDA, CDR2 SQIVND (reference sequence). V dropped 4 bases and J dropped 5; count of bases not matched to a gene: 10. CDR3 coding DNA: TGTGCCAGTAGTACCCTGACAGGGGATGGGAACGAGCAGTACTTC. It yields the protein CASSTLTGDGNEQYF.

V is TRBV9 and J is TRBJ2-5; D is unclear. The V gene's germline CDR1 is SGDLS and CDR2 YYNGEE. The CDR3 is 12 amino acids. Trimming stripped 0 bases from V and 5 bases from J, with 5 bases between. The CDR3 DNA reads as TGTGCCAGCAGCGTAGTCGGGGAGACCCAGTACTTC. Encoded protein: CASSVVGETQYF.

This clone was counted between two and nine times. The chain carries TRBV27 and TRBJ1-5; the D gene is possibly TRBD1 (6 bases). CDR3 length: 15 amino acids. Trimming removed 1 base at V and 3 bases at J, with 10 bases between. The germline V gene has CDR1 MNHEY and CDR2 SMNVEV (reference sequence). As DNA, the CDR3 is TGTGCCAGCAGTTTATTGGGGGCGGTCAATCAGCCCCAGCATTTT. Its translation is CASSLLGAVNQPQHF.

As regards this clone: A junction end diverges from the germline sequence, so it may reflect a read error. The V gene is TRBV7-7, the J gene TRBJ2-1; 8 nucleotides align to TRBD1. The CDR3 contains 15 residues. Germline CDR1 SSHAT, CDR2 FNYEAQ (reference sequence). CDR3 nucleotides: TGTGCTAGCAGCTCCCAGGGGGCCACTGGAGGTGAGCAGTTCTTC. It encodes CASSSQGATGGEQFF.

The V gene is TRBV5-5, the J gene TRBJ2-1, with a weak D call TRBD1 (6 bases). Germline V gives CDR1 SGHKS, CDR2 YYEKEE (reference sequence). CDR3 length: 14 residues. V lost 3 bases, J lost 4 bases, and 11 bases lay in between. The CDR3 region has the DNA TGTGCCAGCAGCTCAGGGGATAGTTACAATGAGCAGTTCTTC. It yields the protein CASSSGDSYNEQFF. The full variable domain, with the rest looked up from reference TRBV5-5 and TRBJ2-1, is DAGVTQSPTHLIKTRGQQVTLRCSPISGHKSVSWYQQVLGQGPQFIFQYYEKEERGRGNFPDRFSARQFPNYSSELNVNALLLGDSALYLCASSSGDSYNEQFFGPGTRLTVL.

The chain is built from TRBV10-3 and TRBJ1-3; no definite D call. CDR1 is ENHRY and CDR2 is SYGVKD in the germline V gene. CDR3 length equals 13 residues. Trimming cost V 5 bases and J 0 bases, with 5 bases left between them. Here the CDR3 reads CAISPLSGNTIYF. CDR3 bases: TGTGCCATCAGTCCCCTCTCTGGAAACACCATATATTTT.

This CDR3 is CATSRDRIGTATNEKLFF. DNA for the CDR3: TGTGCCACCAGCAGAGATCGGATCGGGACAGCAACTAATGAAAAACTGTTTTTT. This chain uses TRBV15 with TRBJ1-4; TRBD1 aligns across 7 bases. The CDR3 is 18 residues long. J gave up 0 bases and V 0 bases, and 7 bases lay outside the gene matches. Germline CDR1 and CDR2: LNHNV and YYDKDF (reference sequence).

DNA of the CDR3: TGTGCCAGCAGCTTCGGTCGAGGGTACGGGGCCAACGTCCTGACTTTC. This sequence encodes CASSFGRGYGANVLTF. The chain uses TRBV7-9 and TRBJ2-6, with a weak D call TRBD2 (5 bases). CDR1 SEHNR and CDR2 FQNEAQ come from the germline V gene (reference sequence). This CDR3 region has 16 residues. The germline V and J ends were trimmed by 3 bases and 4 bases, with 13 bases remaining between them.

The chain has TRBV19 and TRBJ2-2; D is possibly TRBD2 (6 bases). V was shortened by 2 bases and J by 1 base, with 17 bases between the two germline ends. The germline gives CDR1 LNHDA, CDR2 SQIVND (reference sequence). This CDR3 is 18 amino acids long. The chain's CDR3 is CASSIRERGGVNTGELFF. CDR3 coding DNA: TGTGCCAGTAGTATAAGGGAACGAGGCGGGGTGAACACCGGGGAGCTGTTTTTT. Filled out from reference TRBV19 and TRBJ2-2, the complete variable domain reads DGGITQSPKYLFRKEGQNVTLSCEQNLNHDAMYWYRQDPGQGLRLIYYSQIVNDFQKGDIAEGYSVSREKKESFPLTVTSAQKNPTAFYLCASSIRERGGVNTGELFFGEGSRLTVL.

The chain links TRBV24-1 to TRBJ2-3; 8 bases match TRBD2. Per germline, CDR1 KGHDR and CDR2 SFDVKD. V lost 0 bases to trimming and J lost 4 bases; unmatched junction nucleotides: 5. There are 16 residues in the CDR3. The DNA for the CDR3 is TGTGCCACCAGTGATTTGTCAAGCGGGAGTCCAGATACGCAGTATTTT. Amino acids: CATSDLSSGSPDTQYF.

V usage is TRBV5-6 and J usage is TRBJ1-4; 8 bases align to TRBD1. Losses at the gene ends were 4 bases for V and 12 bases for J; bases not matched to a gene: 8. The CDR3 length is 13 residues. The germline V gene encodes CDR1 SGHDT and CDR2 YYEEEE. The CDR3 spells CASSLGQGDQLFF. The CDR3 DNA is TGTGCCAGCAGCCTAGGACAGGGAGATCAACTGTTTTTT.

V usage is TRBV7-4 and J usage is TRBJ2-7, with TRBD2 matching over 7 bases. CDR1 is SGHVT and CDR2 is SQSDAQ in the germline V gene. The CDR3 consists of 15 residues. Trimming took 5 bases from V and 0 from J; bases not matched to a gene: 7. The CDR3 sequence: CASSPPLAASYEQYF. The CDR3 DNA is TGTGCCAGCAGCCCCCCCCTAGCGGCCTCCTACGAGCAGTACTTC. Together with reference TRBV7-4 and TRBJ2-7, the CDR3 gives the full variable domain: GAGVSQSPRYKVAKRGRDVALRCDSISGHVTLYWYRQTLGQGSEVLTYSQSDAQRDKSGRPSGRFSAERPERSVSTLKIQRTEQGDSAVYLCASSPPLAASYEQYFGPGTRLTVT.

The chain combines TRBV2 with TRBJ2-7, with 8 bases that match TRBD2. V was pared by 6 bases and J by 0 bases, with 10 bases of the junction left unmatched. CDR3 size: 16 residues. Germline assignment: CDR1 SNHLY and CDR2 FYNNEI. CDR3 nucleotide sequence: TGTGCCAGCAGGCCCCTGCGGGAGGCAACCTCCTACGAGCAGTACTTC. Its protein product is CASRPLREATSYEQYF.

CDR3 bases: TGTGCCAGCAGCTATGACTCCCAGCGAGCTTACTCCGGGGAGCTGTTTTTT. It codes for CASSYDSQRAYSGELFF. The chain combines TRBV14 with TRBJ2-2, with D uncertain. Germline-derived CDR1 and CDR2 are SGHDN and FVKESK. The CDR3 is 17 amino acids. Trimming removed 5 bases from V and 6 bases from J, with 22 bases in between.

The chain joins TRBV27 to TRBJ1-5, with D hard to call. Germline assignment: CDR1 MNHEY and CDR2 SMNVEV (reference sequence). V lost 5 bases and J 4 bases, leaving 9 bases between the germline ends. The CDR3 covers 13 residues. CDR3 loop: CASSMSRNQPQHF. The CDR3 DNA sequence: TGTGCCAGCAGTATGAGTCGAAATCAGCCCCAGCATTTT.

This clone has a handful of counts. The chain uses TRBV6-1 and TRBJ2-3, with D possibly being TRBD1 (6 bases). Germline lookup yields CDR1 MNHNS and CDR2 SASEGT. Trimming took off 2 bases at V and 0 bases at J, with 12 bases between the two ends. CDR3 length: 16 residues. CDR3 nucleotides: TGTGCCAGCAGTGAACGAGGGGGTGTGAGCACAGATACGCAGTATTTT. Its translation: CASSERGGVSTDTQYF.

The rearrangement uses TRBV6-4 and TRBJ1-2, with D possibly being TRBD1 (5 bases). The germline V gene has CDR1 MRHNA and CDR2 SNTAGT. The CDR3 is 15 residues long. Trimming shortened V by 5 bases and J by 2 bases, and 15 bases separated the two germline ends. As DNA, the CDR3 is TGTGCCAGCAGTCGGATGCAGGGATCAAACTATGGCTACACCTTC. Protein product: CASSRMQGSNYGYTF.

The chain employs TRBV11-1 and TRBJ2-5, with D possibly TRBD2 on 7 matching bases. The germline CDR1 and CDR2 sequences are SGHAT and FQDESV (reference sequence). This CDR3 contains 13 residues. Trimming removed 6 bases from V and 5 bases from J, with 13 bases in between. This chain's CDR3 is CASRLTGGETQYF. The CDR3 nucleotides are TGTGCCAGCAGACTCACGGGGGGCGAGACCCAGTACTTC.

The count of this clone is one. The chain employs TRBV20-1 and TRBJ2-5, with D uncertain. Germline assignment: CDR1 DFQATT and CDR2 SNEGSKA (reference sequence). V lost 3 bases and J lost 1, with 9 bases in between. This CDR3 has 13 amino acids. The CDR3 coding sequence is TGCAGTGCTAGTCCCCTCCTCCAAGAGACCCAGTACTTC. It yields the protein CSASPLLQETQYF.

The chain is built from TRBV18 and TRBJ2-3; TRBD2 aligns across 12 bases. The CDR3 has 18 amino acids. Germline V lookup: CDR1 KGHSH, CDR2 LQKENI. J gave up 1 base and V 3 bases, and 8 bases lay outside the gene matches. DNA of the CDR3: TGTGCCAGCTCACCGACACATTGGACTAGCGGGGGCACAGATACGCAGTATTTT. It encodes CASSPTHWTSGGTDTQYF. Variable domain in full (rest from reference TRBV18 and TRBJ2-3): NAGVMQNPRHLVRRRGQEARLRCSPMKGHSHVYWYRQLPEEGLKFMVYLQKENIIDESGMPKERFSAEFPKEGPSILRIQQVVRGDSAAYFCASSPTHWTSGGTDTQYFGPGTRLTVL.

The rearrangement joins TRBV11-3 to TRBJ2-2, with TRBD2 matching over 8 bases. CDR3 length: 15 residues. The V gene's germline CDR1 is SGHNT and CDR2 YENEEA. Germline trimming cut 6 bases from V and 8 bases from J; bases unmatched to any gene: 11. Here the CDR3 DNA reads TGTGCCAGCAGTCAAGGACTAGCTCCTGGGGGGGAGCTGTTTTTT. Its protein product is CASSQGLAPGGELFF.

This clone was seen once. V and J are TRBV6-2 or TRBV6-3 and TRBJ2-3; 14 nucleotides match TRBD2. CDR3 size: 18 residues. J was trimmed by 2 bases and V by 4 bases; bases with no gene match: 8. CDR1 and CDR2 (germline): MNHEY, SVGEGT. The DNA of the CDR3 is TGTGCCAGCAGTTCCGGGACTAGCGGGAGTGGGCCCACAGATACGCAGTATTTT. Its translation: CASSSGTSGSGPTDTQYF.

V gene TRBV6-5 combines with J gene TRBJ1-1; weak D call: TRBD1 (6 bases). The CDR3 length is 15 residues. V was pared by 6 bases and J by 11 bases, with 25 bases between. Germline-derived CDR1 and CDR2 are MNHEY and SVGAGI. The CDR3 DNA reads TGTGCCAGCAGAATCAATCCACGGGACCCGCAGGGGGCTTTCTTT. Amino acid sequence: CASRINPRDPQGAFF.